The 19 T cell receptor beta chains reported below all come from one sample, sequenced in a study of beta chain features in type 1 diabetes. No antigen has been identified for these receptors. General observations from the study: Shortening of TCRB CDR3s, moderate but significant, appeared in all four CD4+ subsets of Type 1 diabetes patients.

Expressed TCRB transcripts were sequenced after all isolated RNA was converted to cDNA. Method: immunoSEQ multiplex PCR; TCRdb's copy keeps in-frame clones and lacks some. Of around 280,000 clones in the sample, 15% were seen once. The sample comprised naive CD4+ T cells from blood. These receptor sequences come from a man aged 18 to 29 with type 1 diabetes.

The table lists this clone with a few counts. Other DNA sequences within the sample encode an identical CDR3. J is TRBJ2-7 and V is TRBV5-1; D might be TRBD2 (5 bases). Trimming left V 0 bases short and J 0 bases short, with 7 bases between. The V gene's germline CDR1 is SGHRS and CDR2 YFSETQ. This CDR3 region has 14 residues. The CDR3: CASSLGGSSYEQYF. CDR3 nucleotides: TGCGCCAGCAGCTTGGGCGGGTCCTCCTACGAGCAGTACTTC.

This chain uses TRBV4-3 with TRBJ1-6, with 7 bases aligning to TRBD1. J lost 9 bases, V lost 0 bases, and 5 bases had no gene match. The CDR3 is made up of 15 amino acids. The germline CDR1 and CDR2 sequences are LGHNA and YSLEER. CDR3 amino acids: CASSQDRQGGSPLHF. The CDR3 DNA sequence: TGCGCCAGCAGCCAAGATCGACAGGGAGGTTCACCCCTCCACTTT.

This clone showed up just a few times. V gene TRBV4-1 combines with J gene TRBJ2-5, with 13 bases identical to TRBD2. Germline V gives CDR1 MGHRA, CDR2 YSYEKL. The CDR3 is 17 amino acids. V lost 2 bases to trimming and J lost 3 bases; unmatched junction nucleotides: 6. As DNA, the CDR3 is TGCGCCAGCAGCCAAACTAGAGGACTAGCGGGAGAAGAGACCCAGTACTTC. This translates into CASSQTRGLAGEETQYF.

CDR3 in amino acids: CASSPPTGFQETQYF. DNA for the CDR3: TGTGCCAGCAGCCCTCCTACAGGGTTCCAAGAGACCCAGTACTTC. This chain joins TRBV4-2 and TRBJ2-5; D possibly corresponds to TRBD1 (6 bases). V was trimmed by 4 bases and J by 1 base, leaving 13 bases between them. Germline V gives CDR1 LGHNA, CDR2 YNFKEQ. The CDR3 consists of 15 residues.

The CDR3 bases are TGCGCCAGCAGCCCTGGGACAGCACCTAACGAGCAGTACTTC. This encodes CASSPGTAPNEQYF. This chain links TRBV5-1 with TRBJ2-7, with 7 bases lining up with TRBD1. Germline CDR1 reads SGHRS; CDR2 reads YFSETQ. This CDR3 has 14 residues. Trimming removed 4 bases from V and 5 bases from J; junction bases left unmatched: 9. Based on the CDR3 plus reference TRBV5-1 and TRBJ2-7, the full variable domain is KAGVTQTPRYLIKTRGQQVTLSCSPISGHRSVSWYQQTPGQGLQFLFEYFSETQRNKGNFPGRFSGRQFSNSRSEMNVSTLELGDSALYLCASSPGTAPNEQYFGPGTRLTVT.

The chain carries TRBV2 and TRBJ2-1; 8 positions agree with TRBD2. The germline CDR1 and CDR2 sequences are SNHLY and FYNNEI. J was trimmed by 2 bases and V by 2 bases; bases with no gene match: 2. This CDR3 has 15 residues. The CDR3 nucleotides read TGTGCCAGCAGTGAACTAGCGGGTCCCTACAATGAGCAGTTCTTC. This codes for CASSELAGPYNEQFF.

Only a few counts were recorded for this clone. The CDR3 DNA follows: TGTGCCAGCAGCGCCCGGGACACCCACAGGGATACGCAGTATTTT. It translates to CASSARDTHRDTQYF. J is TRBJ2-3 and V is TRBV7-9; D is perhaps TRBD1 (6 bases). The CDR3 spans 15 residues. Germline V lookup: CDR1 SEHNR, CDR2 FQNEAQ (reference sequence). V shed 5 bases and J shed 6 bases, with 18 bases lying between them.

A remark on this clone: Other DNA sequences of this sample code for an identical CDR3. V is TRBV30 and J is TRBJ1-4; 7 nucleotides line up with TRBD1. The germline V gene encodes CDR1 GTSNPN and CDR2 SVGIG (reference sequence). Trimming cost V 4 bases and J 5 bases; bases outside gene matches: 4. The CDR3 is 13 residues long. The CDR3 nucleotides read TGTGCCTGGACGACAGGGATAAATGAAAAACTGTTTTTT. It yields the protein CAWTTGINEKLFF.

This clone was detected a few times. J is TRBJ2-7 and V is TRBV11-2; no clear D gene. Germline assignment: CDR1 SGHAT and CDR2 FQNNGV. The CDR3 extends over 13 amino acids. V was clipped by 1 base and J by 6 bases, with 10 bases between them. The CDR3 loop is CASSLGLAAEQYF. Written as DNA, the CDR3 is TGTGCCAGCAGCTTAGGTTTGGCGGCCGAGCAGTACTTC.

The chain has TRBV27 and TRBJ1-5; D is unresolved. This CDR3 region has 14 residues. Between the trimmed V and J ends, which lost 4 bases and 4 bases, there was a span of 11 bases. CDR1 and CDR2 from the germline V gene are MNHEY and SMNVEV (reference sequence). The DNA for the CDR3 is TGTGCCAGCAGTTGGGCGGGGATTAATCAGCCCCAGCATTTT. This gives the protein CASSWAGINQPQHF.

The rearrangement uses TRBV7-9 and TRBJ1-2; a weak D match, TRBD1 (6 bases). V was clipped by 3 bases and J by 6 bases, with 11 bases between them. The CDR3 length is 13 residues. Germline CDR1 is SEHNR and CDR2 is FQNEAQ (reference sequence). The CDR3: CASSFSGVDGYTF. Here the CDR3 DNA reads TGTGCCAGCAGCTTCTCAGGGGTGGATGGCTACACCTTC.

Here the CDR3 reads CASRLAGRPKEYF. The CDR3 DNA is TGTGCCAGCCGACTAGCGGGACGTCCAAAGGAGTACTTC. The rearrangement joins TRBV2 to TRBJ2-5, with TRBD2 identical over 11 bases. There are 13 residues in the CDR3. The germline gives CDR1 SNHLY, CDR2 FYNNEI. Trimming at V came to 8 bases and at J to 12 bases, leaving 11 bases not matched to a gene.

This rearrangement joins TRBV11-2 to TRBJ1-6; D ambiguous. The germline gives CDR1 SGHAT, CDR2 FQNNGV. V was trimmed by 6 bases and J by 7 bases, leaving 16 bases between them. This CDR3 region has 15 residues. The CDR3 protein is CASRTPRGNNSPLHF. The CDR3 bases are TGTGCCAGCAGGACACCTAGAGGGAACAATTCACCCCTCCACTTT.

The gene calls are TRBV28 and TRBJ2-1; 9 bases align to TRBD1. The CDR3 contains 15 residues. V gave up 2 bases and J gave up 3 bases; unmatched junction bases: 2. Germline V gene data show CDR1 as MDHEN and CDR2 as SYDVKM. Written as DNA, the CDR3 is TGTGCCAGCAGTTTAGGGACAGGGTTCTACAATGAGCAGTTCTTC. Its protein is CASSLGTGFYNEQFF.

The chain joins TRBV6-5 to TRBJ2-7, with 11 bases that match TRBD1. The CDR3 is 12 amino acids. J gave up 6 bases and V 6 bases, and 1 base lay outside the gene matches. Germline loops: CDR1 MNHEY, CDR2 SVGAGI. Written as DNA, the CDR3 is TGTGCCAGCAGGGGGACAGGGGGCGAGCAGTACTTC. As protein: CASRGTGGEQYF.

This clone was found a few times. The V gene is TRBV28, the J gene TRBJ1-6, with D possibly TRBD1 on 5 matching bases. From germline, CDR1 is MDHEN and CDR2 SYDVKM. This CDR3 is 17 amino acids long. The germline V and J ends were trimmed by 3 bases and 0 bases, with 12 bases remaining between them. The CDR3 loop reads CASSFEGGGSYNSPLHF. The CDR3 bases are TGTGCCAGCAGTTTTGAGGGCGGGGGCTCCTATAATTCACCCCTCCACTTT.

The CDR3 DNA reads TGTGCCAGCAGTGCCCGGGACTCCTCCTACGAGCAGTACTTC. Protein sequence: CASSARDSSYEQYF. The chain employs TRBV27 and TRBJ2-7, with a weak D call TRBD2 (6 bases). The V gene lost 5 bases and the J gene lost 0 bases, with 11 bases spanning the gap. CDR3 length equals 14 residues. The V gene's germline CDR1 is MNHEY and CDR2 SMNVEV (reference sequence).

The genes are TRBV2 and TRBJ2-5; 8 bases agree with TRBD1. Germline V gene data show CDR1 as SNHLY and CDR2 as FYNNEI. This CDR3 spans 13 amino acids. V gave up 6 bases and J gave up 4 bases; unmatched junction bases: 4. CDR3 residues: CASSGDRRETQYF. DNA of the CDR3: TGTGCCAGCAGCGGGGACAGGCGAGAGACCCAGTACTTC. Full variable domain (missing parts from reference TRBV2 and TRBJ2-5): EPEVTQTPSHQVTQMGQEVILRCVPISNHLYFYWYRQILGQKVEFLVSFYNNEISEKSEIFDDQFSVERPDGSNFTLKIRSTKLEDSAMYFCASSGDRRETQYFGPGTRLLVL.

The chain combines TRBV7-8 with TRBJ2-2; TRBD2 matches 8 bases. Germline trimming cut 3 bases from V and 5 bases from J; bases unmatched to any gene: 17. This CDR3 has 19 residues. The germline V gene encodes CDR1 SGHVS and CDR2 FQNEAQ. The CDR3 spells CASSFQSLAGRRGTGELFF. CDR3 coding DNA: TGTGCCAGCAGCTTCCAGAGTTTAGCGGGACGACGTGGGACCGGGGAGCTGTTTTTT. Variable domain in full (rest from reference TRBV7-8 and TRBJ2-2): GAGVSQSPRYKVAKRGQDVALRCDPISGHVSLFWYQQALGQGPEFLTYFQNEAQLDKSGLPSDRFFAERPEGSVSTLKIQRTQQEDSAVYLCASSFQSLAGRRGTGELFFGEGSRLTVL.